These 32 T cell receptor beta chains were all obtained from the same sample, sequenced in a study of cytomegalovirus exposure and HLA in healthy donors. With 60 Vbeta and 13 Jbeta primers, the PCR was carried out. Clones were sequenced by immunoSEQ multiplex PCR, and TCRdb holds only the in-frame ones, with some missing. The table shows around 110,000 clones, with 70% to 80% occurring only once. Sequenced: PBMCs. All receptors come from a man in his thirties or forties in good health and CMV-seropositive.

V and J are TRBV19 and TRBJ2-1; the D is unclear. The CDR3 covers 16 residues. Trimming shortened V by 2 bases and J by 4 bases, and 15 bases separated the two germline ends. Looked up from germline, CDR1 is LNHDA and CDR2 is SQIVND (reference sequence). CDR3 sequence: CASSIRYGRQYNEQFF. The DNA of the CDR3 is TGTGCCAGTAGTATAAGGTACGGCAGACAATACAATGAGCAGTTCTTC.

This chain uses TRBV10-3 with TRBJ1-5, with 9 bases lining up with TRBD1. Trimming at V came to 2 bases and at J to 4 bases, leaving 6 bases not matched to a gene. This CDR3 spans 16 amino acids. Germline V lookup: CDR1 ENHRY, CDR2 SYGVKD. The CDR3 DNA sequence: TGTGCCATCAGTGAGACGGGACAGGGTAGGAATCAGCCCCAGCATTTT. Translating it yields CAISETGQGRNQPQHF.

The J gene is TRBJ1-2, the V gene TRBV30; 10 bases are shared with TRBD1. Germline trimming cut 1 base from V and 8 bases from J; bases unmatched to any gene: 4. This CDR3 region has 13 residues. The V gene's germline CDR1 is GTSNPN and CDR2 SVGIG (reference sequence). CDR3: CAWSGGTGDGYTF. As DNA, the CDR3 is TGTGCCTGGAGTGGGGGGACAGGGGACGGCTACACCTTC. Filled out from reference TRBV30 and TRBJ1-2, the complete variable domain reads SQTIHQWPATLVQPVGSPLSLECTVEGTSNPNLYWYRQAAGRGLQLLFYSVGIGQISSEVPQNLSASRPQDRQFILSSKKLLLSDSGFYLCAWSGGTGDGYTFGSGTRLTVV.

The CDR3 bases are TGTGCCAGCACCCTAAGCGGCTCTAGCACAGATACGCAGTATTTT. This codes for CASTLSGSSTDTQYF. The chain employs TRBV7-3 and TRBJ2-3; the D gene is possibly TRBD2 (5 bases). The CDR3 has 15 amino acids. Germline V CDR1 and CDR2: SGHTA, FQGTGA. V was shortened by 7 bases and J by 0 bases, with 14 bases between the two germline ends.

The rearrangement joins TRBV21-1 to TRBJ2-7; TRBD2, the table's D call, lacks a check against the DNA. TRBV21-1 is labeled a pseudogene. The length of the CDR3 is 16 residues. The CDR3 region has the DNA TGTGCCAGCAGCATACCGGGGGGCTTCCCCTACTACGAGCAGTACTTC. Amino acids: CASSIPGGFPYYEQYF.

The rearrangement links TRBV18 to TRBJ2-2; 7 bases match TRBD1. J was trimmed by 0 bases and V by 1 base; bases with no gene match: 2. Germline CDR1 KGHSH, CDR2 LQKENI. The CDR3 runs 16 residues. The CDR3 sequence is CASSPLQGANTGELFF. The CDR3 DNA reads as TGTGCCAGCTCACCACTCCAGGGGGCGAACACCGGGGAGCTGTTTTTT.

The CDR3 is CASSKGGVSRQGISGNTIYF. The CDR3 DNA reads TGTGCCAGCAGTAAAGGAGGTGTCAGCAGACAGGGGATATCTGGAAACACCATATATTTT. This chain links TRBV21-1 with TRBJ1-3; the table's D call, TRBD1, has no DNA check behind it. TRBV21-1 has pseudogene status. The CDR3 is made up of 20 amino acids.

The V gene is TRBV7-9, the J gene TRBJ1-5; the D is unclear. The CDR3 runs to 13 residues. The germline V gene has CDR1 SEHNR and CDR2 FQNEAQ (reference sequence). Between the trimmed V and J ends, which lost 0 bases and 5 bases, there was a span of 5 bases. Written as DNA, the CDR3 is TGTGCCAGCAGCTTAGCCGGGGATCAGCCCCAGCATTTT. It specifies CASSLAGDQPQHF.

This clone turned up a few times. For the CDR3, the DNA is TGTGCCAGCTACTCGGGACAGGGTCTGCAAGAGACCCAGTACTTC. Protein sequence: CASYSGQGLQETQYF. The rearrangement joins TRBV28 to TRBJ2-5, with TRBD1 matching 9 bases. This CDR3 spans 15 amino acids. J lost 2 bases, V lost 8 bases, and 9 bases had no gene match. Germline CDR1 is MDHEN and CDR2 is SYDVKM.

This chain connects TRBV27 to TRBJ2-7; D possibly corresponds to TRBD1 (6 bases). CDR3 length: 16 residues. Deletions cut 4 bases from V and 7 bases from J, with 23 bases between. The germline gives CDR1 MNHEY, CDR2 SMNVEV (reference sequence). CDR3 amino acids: CASSSNMGAMTGEQYF. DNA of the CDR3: TGTGCCAGCAGTTCTAATATGGGGGCCATGACTGGGGAGCAGTACTTC.

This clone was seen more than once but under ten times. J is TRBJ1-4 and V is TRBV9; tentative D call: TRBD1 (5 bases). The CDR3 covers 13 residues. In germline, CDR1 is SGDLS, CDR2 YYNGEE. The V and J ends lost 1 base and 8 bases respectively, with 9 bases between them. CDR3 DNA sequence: TGTGCCAGCAGCGTAAGCGGGGGGGAAAAACTGTTTTTT. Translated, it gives CASSVSGGEKLFF. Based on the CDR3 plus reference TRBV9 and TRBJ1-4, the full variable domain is DSGVTQTPKHLITATGQRVTLRCSPRSGDLSVYWYQQSLDQGLQFLIQYYNGEERAKGNILERFSAQQFPDLHSELNLSSLELGDSALYFCASSVSGGEKLFFGSGTQLSVL.

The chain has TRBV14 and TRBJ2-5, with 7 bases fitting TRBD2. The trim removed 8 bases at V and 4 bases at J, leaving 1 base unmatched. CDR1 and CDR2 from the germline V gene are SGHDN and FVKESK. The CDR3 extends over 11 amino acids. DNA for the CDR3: TGTGCCAGCGGGGGGGGAGAGACCCAGTACTTC. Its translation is CASGGGETQYF.

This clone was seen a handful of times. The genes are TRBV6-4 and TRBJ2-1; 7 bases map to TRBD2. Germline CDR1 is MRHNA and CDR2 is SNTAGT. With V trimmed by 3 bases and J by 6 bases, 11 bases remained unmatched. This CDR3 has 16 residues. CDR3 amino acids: CASSEFGWEGRNEQFF. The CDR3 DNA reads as TGTGCCAGCAGTGAGTTTGGGTGGGAGGGACGCAATGAGCAGTTCTTC.

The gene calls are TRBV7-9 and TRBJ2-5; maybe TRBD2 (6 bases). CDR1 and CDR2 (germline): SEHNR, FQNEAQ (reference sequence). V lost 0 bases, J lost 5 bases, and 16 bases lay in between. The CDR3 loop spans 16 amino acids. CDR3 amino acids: CASSLALEGLRETQYF. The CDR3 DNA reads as TGTGCCAGCAGCTTAGCGCTGGAGGGGCTGAGGGAGACCCAGTACTTC.

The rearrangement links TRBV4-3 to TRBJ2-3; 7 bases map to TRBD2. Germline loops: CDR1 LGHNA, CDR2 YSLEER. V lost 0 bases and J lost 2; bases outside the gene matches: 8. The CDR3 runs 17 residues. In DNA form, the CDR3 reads TGCGCCAGCAGCCAAGAGTGGGCTAGCGGATTCACAGATACGCAGTATTTT. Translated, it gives CASSQEWASGFTDTQYF.

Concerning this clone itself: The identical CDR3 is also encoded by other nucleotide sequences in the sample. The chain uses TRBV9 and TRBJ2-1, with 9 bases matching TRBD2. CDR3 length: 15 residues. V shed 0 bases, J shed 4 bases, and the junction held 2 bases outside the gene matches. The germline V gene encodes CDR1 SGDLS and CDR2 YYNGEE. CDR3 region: CASSVGLAEYNEQFF. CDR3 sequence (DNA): TGTGCCAGCAGCGTAGGACTAGCGGAATACAATGAGCAGTTCTTC.

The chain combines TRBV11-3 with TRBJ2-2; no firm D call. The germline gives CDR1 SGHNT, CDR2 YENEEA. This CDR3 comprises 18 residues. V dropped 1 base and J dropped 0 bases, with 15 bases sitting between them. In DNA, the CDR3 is TGTGCCAGCAGCTTAGCCATCTATTTCGGTTCGAACACCGGGGAGCTGTTTTTT. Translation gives CASSLAIYFGSNTGELFF. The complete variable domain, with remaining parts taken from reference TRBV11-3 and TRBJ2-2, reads EAGVVQSPRYKIIEKKQPVAFWCNPISGHNTLYWYLQNLGQGPELLIRYENEEAVDDSQLPKDRFSAERLKGVDSTLKIQPAELGDSAVYLCASSLAIYFGSNTGELFFGEGSRLTVL.

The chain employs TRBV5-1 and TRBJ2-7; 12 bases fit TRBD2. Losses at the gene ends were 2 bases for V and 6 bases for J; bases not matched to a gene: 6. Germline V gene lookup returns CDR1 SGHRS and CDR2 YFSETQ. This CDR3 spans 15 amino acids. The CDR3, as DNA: TGCGCCAGCAGCTTTCTAGCGGGAGGGCCGCCCGAGCAGTACTTC. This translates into CASSFLAGGPPEQYF.

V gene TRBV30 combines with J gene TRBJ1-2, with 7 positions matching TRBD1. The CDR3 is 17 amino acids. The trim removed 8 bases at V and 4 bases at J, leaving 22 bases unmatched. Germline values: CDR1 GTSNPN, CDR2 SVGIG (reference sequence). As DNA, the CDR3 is TGTGCCCGGGGCGAGGGGGCGCTCAAAGCGGCCGCCTATGGCTACACCTTC. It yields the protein CARGEGALKAAAYGYTF.

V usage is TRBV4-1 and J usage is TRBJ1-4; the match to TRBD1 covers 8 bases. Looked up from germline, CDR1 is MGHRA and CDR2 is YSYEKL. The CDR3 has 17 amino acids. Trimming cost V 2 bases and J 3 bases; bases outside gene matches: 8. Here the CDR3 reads CASSQYPGTGPNEKLFF. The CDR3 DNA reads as TGCGCCAGCAGCCAATACCCCGGGACAGGCCCTAATGAAAAACTGTTTTTT.

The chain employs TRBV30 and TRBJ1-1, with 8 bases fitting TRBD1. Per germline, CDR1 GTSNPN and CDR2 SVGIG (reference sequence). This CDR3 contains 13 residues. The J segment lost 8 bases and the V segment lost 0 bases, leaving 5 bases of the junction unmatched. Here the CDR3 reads CAWSVKAGGEAFF. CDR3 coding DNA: TGTGCCTGGAGTGTAAAGGCAGGGGGCGAAGCTTTCTTT.

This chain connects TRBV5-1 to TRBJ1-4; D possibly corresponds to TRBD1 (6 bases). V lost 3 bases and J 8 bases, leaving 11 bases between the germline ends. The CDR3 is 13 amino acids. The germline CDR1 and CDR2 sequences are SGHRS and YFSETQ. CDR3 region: CASSWGGGEKLFF. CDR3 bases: TGCGCCAGCAGCTGGGGAGGGGGGGAAAAACTGTTTTTT.

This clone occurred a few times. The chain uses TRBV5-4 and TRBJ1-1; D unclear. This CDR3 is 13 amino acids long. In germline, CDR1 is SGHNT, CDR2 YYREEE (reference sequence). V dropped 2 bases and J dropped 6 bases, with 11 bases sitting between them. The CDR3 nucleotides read TGTGCCAGCAGCTTTTCCTATCGGGCTGAAGCTTTCTTT. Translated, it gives CASSFSYRAEAFF.

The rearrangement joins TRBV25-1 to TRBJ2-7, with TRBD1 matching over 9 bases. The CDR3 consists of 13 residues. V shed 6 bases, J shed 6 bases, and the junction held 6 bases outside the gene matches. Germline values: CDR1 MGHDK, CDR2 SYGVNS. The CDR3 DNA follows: TGTGCCAGCAGACGGACAGGGGAACGCGAGCAGTACTTC. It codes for CASRRTGEREQYF.

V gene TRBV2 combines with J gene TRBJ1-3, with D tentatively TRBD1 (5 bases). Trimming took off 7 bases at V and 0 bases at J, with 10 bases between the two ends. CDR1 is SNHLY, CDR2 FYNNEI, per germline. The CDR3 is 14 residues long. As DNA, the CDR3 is TGTGCCAGCAAAGACAGAAACTCTGGAAACACCATATATTTT. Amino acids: CASKDRNSGNTIYF.

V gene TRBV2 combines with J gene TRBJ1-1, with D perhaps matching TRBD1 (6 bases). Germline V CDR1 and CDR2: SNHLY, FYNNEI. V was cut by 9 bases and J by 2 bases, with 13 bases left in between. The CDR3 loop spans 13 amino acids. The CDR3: CASTGYSNTEAFF. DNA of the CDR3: TGTGCCAGTACAGGGTACTCAAACACTGAAGCTTTCTTT.

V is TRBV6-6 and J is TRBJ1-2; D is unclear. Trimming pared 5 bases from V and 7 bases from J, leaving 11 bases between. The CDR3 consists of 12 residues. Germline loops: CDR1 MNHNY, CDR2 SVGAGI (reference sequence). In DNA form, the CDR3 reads TGTGCCAGCAGTGTGGAGGTGGCTGGCTACACCTTC. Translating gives CASSVEVAGYTF.

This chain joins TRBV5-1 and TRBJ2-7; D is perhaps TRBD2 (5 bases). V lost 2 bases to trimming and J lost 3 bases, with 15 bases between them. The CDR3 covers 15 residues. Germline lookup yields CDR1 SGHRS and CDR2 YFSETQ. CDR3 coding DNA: TGCGCCAGCAGCTTTAACCTGGGGAGTTTCTACGAGCAGTACTTC. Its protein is CASSFNLGSFYEQYF. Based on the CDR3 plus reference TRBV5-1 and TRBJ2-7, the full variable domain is KAGVTQTPRYLIKTRGQQVTLSCSPISGHRSVSWYQQTPGQGLQFLFEYFSETQRNKGNFPGRFSGRQFSNSRSEMNVSTLELGDSALYLCASSFNLGSFYEQYFGPGTRLTVT.

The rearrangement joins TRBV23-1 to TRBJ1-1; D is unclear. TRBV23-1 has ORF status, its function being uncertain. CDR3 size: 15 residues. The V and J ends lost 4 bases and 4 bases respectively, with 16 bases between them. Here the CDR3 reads CASSLRPRDGTEAFF. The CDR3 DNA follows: TGCGCCAGCAGTCTGAGGCCCCGCGATGGCACTGAAGCTTTCTTT.

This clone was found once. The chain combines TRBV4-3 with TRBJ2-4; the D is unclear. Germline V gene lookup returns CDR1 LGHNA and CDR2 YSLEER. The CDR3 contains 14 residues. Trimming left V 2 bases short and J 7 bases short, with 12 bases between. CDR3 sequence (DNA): TGCGCCAGCAGCCAAAGTAAGGCGCGGAACATTCAGTACTTC. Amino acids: CASSQSKARNIQYF.

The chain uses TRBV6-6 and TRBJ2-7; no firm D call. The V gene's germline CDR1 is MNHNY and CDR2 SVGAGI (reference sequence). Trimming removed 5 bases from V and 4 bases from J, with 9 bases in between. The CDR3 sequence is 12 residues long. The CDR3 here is CASSHGSYEQYF. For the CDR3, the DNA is TGTGCCAGCAGTCACGGTTCTTACGAGCAGTACTTC.

The CDR3 DNA sequence: TGCGCCAGCAGCCAAGACGGGACAGGGGGTCAGCCCCAGCATTTT. This gives the protein CASSQDGTGGQPQHF. The J gene is TRBJ1-5, the V gene TRBV4-3; 11 positions match TRBD1. The CDR3 is 15 residues long. Germline V lookup: CDR1 LGHNA, CDR2 YSLEER. Trimming removed 0 bases from V and 6 bases from J; junction bases left unmatched: 1.